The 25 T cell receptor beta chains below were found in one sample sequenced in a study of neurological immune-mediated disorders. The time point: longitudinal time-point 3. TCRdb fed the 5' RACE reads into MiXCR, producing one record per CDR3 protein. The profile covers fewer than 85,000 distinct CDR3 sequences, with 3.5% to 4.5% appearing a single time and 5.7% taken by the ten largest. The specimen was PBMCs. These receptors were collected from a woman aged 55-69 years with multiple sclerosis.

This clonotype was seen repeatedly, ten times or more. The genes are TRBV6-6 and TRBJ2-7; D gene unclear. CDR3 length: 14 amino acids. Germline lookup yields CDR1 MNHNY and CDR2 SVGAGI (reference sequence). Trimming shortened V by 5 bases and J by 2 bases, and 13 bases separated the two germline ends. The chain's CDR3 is CASSPRTLTYEQYF. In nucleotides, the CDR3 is TGTGCCAGCAGTCCCCGGACGTTGACCTACGAGCAGTACTTC.

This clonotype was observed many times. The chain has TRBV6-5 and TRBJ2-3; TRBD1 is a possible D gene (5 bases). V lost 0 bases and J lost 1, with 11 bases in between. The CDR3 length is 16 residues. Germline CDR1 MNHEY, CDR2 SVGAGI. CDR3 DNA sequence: TGTGCCAGCAGTTACTCGGGGCGGTCAGGCACAGATACGCAGTATTTT. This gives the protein CASSYSGRSGTDTQYF.

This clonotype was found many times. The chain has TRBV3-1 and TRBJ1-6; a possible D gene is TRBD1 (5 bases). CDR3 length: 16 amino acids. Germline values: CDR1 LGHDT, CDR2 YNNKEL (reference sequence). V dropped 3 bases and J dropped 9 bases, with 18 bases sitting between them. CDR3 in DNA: TGTGCCAGCAGCCATCCGGGACTTAAGATGAGTTCACCCCTCCACTTT. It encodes CASSHPGLKMSSPLHF.

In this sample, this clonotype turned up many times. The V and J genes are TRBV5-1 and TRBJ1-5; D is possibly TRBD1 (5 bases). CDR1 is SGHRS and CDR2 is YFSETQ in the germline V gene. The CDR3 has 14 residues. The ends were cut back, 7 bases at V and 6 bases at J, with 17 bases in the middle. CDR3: CASGPGDASQPQHF. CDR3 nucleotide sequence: TGCGCCAGCGGGCCGGGGGATGCGAGTCAGCCCCAGCATTTT.

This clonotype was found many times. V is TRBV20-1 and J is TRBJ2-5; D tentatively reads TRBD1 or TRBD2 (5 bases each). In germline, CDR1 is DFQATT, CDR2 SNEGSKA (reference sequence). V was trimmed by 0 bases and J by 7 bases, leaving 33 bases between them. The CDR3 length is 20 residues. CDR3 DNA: TGCAGTGCTAGAGATCTCAGGGTCGTTCGGGTTCCTAGCTACGCATGGACCCAGTACTTC. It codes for CSARDLRVVRVPSYAWTQYF.

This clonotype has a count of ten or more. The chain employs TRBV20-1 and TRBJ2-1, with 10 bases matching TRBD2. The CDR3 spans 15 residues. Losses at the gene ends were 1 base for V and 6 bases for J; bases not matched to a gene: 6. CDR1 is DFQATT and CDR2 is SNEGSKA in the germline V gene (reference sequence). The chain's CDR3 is CSARGNPSGGNEQFF. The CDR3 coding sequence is TGCAGTGCTAGAGGAAATCCTAGCGGGGGCAATGAGCAGTTCTTC.

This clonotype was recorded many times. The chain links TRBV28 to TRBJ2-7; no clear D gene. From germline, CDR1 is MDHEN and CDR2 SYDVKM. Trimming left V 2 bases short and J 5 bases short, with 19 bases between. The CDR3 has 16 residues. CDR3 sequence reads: CASSLGGPKTPDEQYF. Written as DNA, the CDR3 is TGTGCCAGCAGTTTAGGTGGGCCAAAAACCCCAGACGAGCAGTACTTC.

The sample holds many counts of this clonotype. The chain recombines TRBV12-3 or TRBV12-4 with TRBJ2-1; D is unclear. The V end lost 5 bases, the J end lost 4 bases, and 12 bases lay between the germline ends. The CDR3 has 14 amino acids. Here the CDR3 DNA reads TGTGCCAGCAGTGAGGTTTGGGGATACAATGAGCAGTTCTTC. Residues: CASSEVWGYNEQFF.

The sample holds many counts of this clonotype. The CDR3 is CASSLDGLTQYF. For the CDR3, the DNA is TGCGCCAGCAGCTTGGACGGTTTAACCCAGTACTTC. The J gene is TRBJ2-5, the V gene TRBV5-1; D ambiguous. Germline V gene lookup returns CDR1 SGHRS and CDR2 YFSETQ. Deletions cut 0 bases from V and 8 bases from J, with 8 bases between. The CDR3 consists of 12 residues.

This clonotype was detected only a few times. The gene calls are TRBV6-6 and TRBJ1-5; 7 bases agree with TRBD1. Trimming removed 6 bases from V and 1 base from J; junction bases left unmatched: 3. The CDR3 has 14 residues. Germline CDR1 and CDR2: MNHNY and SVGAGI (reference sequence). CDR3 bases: TGTGCCAGCAGAGTGGGACAGAGCAATCAGCCCCAGCATTTT. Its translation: CASRVGQSNQPQHF.

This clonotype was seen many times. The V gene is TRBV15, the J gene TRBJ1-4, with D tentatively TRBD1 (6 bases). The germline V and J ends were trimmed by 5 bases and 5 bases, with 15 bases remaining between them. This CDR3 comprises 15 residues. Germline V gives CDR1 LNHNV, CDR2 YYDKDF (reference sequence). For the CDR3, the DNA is TGTGCCACCAGCCGAAACCGGGGGCTGAATGAAAAACTGTTTTTT. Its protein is CATSRNRGLNEKLFF. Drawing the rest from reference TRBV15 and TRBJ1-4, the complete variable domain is DAMVIQNPRYQVTQFGKPVTLSCSQTLNHNVMYWYQQKSSQAPKLLFHYYDKDFNNEADTPDNFQSRRPNTSFCFLDIRSPGLGDTAMYLCATSRNRGLNEKLFFGSGTQLSVL.

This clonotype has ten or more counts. The CDR3 here is CSVGTGSYGYTF. CDR3 DNA sequence: TGCAGCGTTGGGACAGGATCGTATGGCTACACCTTC. The rearrangement links TRBV29-1 to TRBJ1-2, with 7 nucleotides matching TRBD1. After removal of 4 bases from V and 5 bases from J, the junction contained 4 bases not matched to a gene. Germline lookup yields CDR1 SQVTM and CDR2 ANQGSEA. The CDR3 consists of 12 residues.

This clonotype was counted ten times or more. CDR3 loop: CASSVGQGGYEQYF. Here the CDR3 DNA reads TGTGCCAGCAGCGTAGGACAGGGTGGGTACGAGCAGTACTTC. This rearrangement joins TRBV9 to TRBJ2-7; 7 bases line up with TRBD1. The CDR3 totals 14 residues. CDR1 and CDR2 from the germline V gene are SGDLS and YYNGEE. V shed 0 bases, J shed 4 bases, and the junction held 4 bases outside the gene matches.

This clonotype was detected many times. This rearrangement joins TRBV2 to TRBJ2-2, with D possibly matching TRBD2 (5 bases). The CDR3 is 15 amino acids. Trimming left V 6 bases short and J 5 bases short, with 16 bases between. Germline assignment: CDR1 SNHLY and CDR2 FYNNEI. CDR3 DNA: TGTGCCAGCAGAGACTCAGAGGGAAGGACCGGGGAGCTGTTTTTT. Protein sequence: CASRDSEGRTGELFF.

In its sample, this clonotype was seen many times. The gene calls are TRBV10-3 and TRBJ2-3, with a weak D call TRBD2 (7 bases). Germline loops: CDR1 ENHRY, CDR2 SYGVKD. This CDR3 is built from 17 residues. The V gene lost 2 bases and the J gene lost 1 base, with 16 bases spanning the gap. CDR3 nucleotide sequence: TGTGCCATCAGTGAGCGTCAATCGGGGGGCGGCACAGATACGCAGTATTTT. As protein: CAISERQSGGGTDTQYF.

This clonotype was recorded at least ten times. The CDR3 DNA reads TGCAGTGCTAGAGGTATAGGGTGGAACACTGAAGCTTTCTTT. It specifies CSARGIGWNTEAFF. The chain uses TRBV20-1 and TRBJ1-1; D not certain. The CDR3 contains 14 residues. V gave up 1 base and J gave up 1 base, with 10 bases separating them. Germline V CDR1 and CDR2: DFQATT, SNEGSKA (reference sequence).

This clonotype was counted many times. The DNA of the CDR3 is TGCGCCAGCAGCCATCCGAGACAGATCGGGCAGCCCCAGCATTTT. As protein: CASSHPRQIGQPQHF. This chain joins TRBV4-1 and TRBJ1-5, with D perhaps TRBD1 (5 bases). The CDR3 runs 15 residues. V was cut by 3 bases and J by 7 bases, with 16 bases left in between. CDR1 and CDR2 from the germline V gene are MGHRA and YSYEKL.

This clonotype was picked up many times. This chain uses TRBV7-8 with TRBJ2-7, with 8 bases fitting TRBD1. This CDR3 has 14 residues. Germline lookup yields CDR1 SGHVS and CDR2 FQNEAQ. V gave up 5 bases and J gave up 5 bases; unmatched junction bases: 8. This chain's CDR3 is CASSPRTGRNEQYF. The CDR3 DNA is TGTGCCAGCAGCCCGCGGACAGGGCGGAACGAGCAGTACTTC.

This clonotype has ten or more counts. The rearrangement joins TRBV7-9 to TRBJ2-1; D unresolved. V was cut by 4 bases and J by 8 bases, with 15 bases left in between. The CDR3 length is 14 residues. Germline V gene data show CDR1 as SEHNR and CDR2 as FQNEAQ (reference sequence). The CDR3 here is CASSSWAHRYEQFF. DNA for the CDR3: TGTGCCAGCAGCTCTTGGGCCCATAGGTATGAGCAGTTCTTC.

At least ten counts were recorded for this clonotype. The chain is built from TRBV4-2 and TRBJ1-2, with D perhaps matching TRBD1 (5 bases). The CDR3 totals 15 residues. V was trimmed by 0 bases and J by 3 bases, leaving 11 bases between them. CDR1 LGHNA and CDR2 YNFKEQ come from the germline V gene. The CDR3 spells CASSQDGGMDYGYTF. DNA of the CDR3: TGTGCCAGCAGCCAAGACGGGGGTATGGACTATGGCTACACCTTC.

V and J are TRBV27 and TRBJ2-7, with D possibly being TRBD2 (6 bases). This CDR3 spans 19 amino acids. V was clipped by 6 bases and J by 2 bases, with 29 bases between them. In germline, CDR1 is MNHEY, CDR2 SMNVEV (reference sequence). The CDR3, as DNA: TGTGCCAGCAGCCGATTGATATCCCCCGCGGCTAGCGAGACCTACGAGCAGTACTTC. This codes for CASSRLISPAASETYEQYF.

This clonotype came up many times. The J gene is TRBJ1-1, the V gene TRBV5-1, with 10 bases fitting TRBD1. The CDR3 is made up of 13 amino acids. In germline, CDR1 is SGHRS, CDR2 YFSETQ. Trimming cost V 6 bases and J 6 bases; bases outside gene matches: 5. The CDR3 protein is CASKEGTGAEAFF. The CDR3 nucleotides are TGCGCCAGCAAAGAAGGGACAGGGGCTGAAGCTTTCTTT.

For the CDR3, the DNA is TGTGCCAGCAGCCTAGACATCCTCAATCAGCCCCAGCATTTT. It specifies CASSLDILNQPQHF. The chain has TRBV5-5 and TRBJ1-5; no firm D call. Per the germline V gene, CDR1 is SGHKS and CDR2 is YYEKEE (reference sequence). The ends were cut back, 4 bases at V and 3 bases at J, with 11 bases in the middle. The CDR3 length is 14 residues. Looking up the rest from reference TRBV5-5 and TRBJ1-5 gives the full variable domain: DAGVTQSPTHLIKTRGQQVTLRCSPISGHKSVSWYQQVLGQGPQFIFQYYEKEERGRGNFPDRFSARQFPNYSSELNVNALLLGDSALYLCASSLDILNQPQHFGDGTRLSIL.

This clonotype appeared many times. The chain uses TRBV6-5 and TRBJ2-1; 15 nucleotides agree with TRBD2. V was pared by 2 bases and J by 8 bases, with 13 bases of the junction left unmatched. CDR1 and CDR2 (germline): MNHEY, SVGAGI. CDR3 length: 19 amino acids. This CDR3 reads CASSYGLAGGPQGGDEQFF. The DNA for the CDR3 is TGTGCCAGCAGTTACGGACTAGCGGGGGGGCCTCAAGGAGGCGATGAGCAGTTCTTC.

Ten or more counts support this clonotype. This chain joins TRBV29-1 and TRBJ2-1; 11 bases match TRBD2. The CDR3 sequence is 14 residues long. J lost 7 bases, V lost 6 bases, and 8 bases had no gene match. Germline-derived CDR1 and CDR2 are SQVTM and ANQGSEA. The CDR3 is CSVDPGTSGNEQFF. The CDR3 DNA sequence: TGCAGCGTGGATCCCGGGACTAGCGGTAATGAGCAGTTCTTC.